These 19 T cell receptor beta chains came from one sample sequenced in a study of T-cell memory formation after mild COVID-19. TCRdb used MiXCR to reprocess the 5' RACE reads, holding one entry per CDR3 protein. The profile shows under 200,000 distinct CDR3 sequences, under 14% of them singletons. Sequences were obtained from PBMCs or a T cell subset sorted from them (not recorded which). The receptors were gathered from a man younger than 30 who had mild COVID-19 (a few samples of this study predate the infection). Cell type and time point are not known.

This clonotype was seen at least ten times. This chain links TRBV7-2 with TRBJ2-3; D is unclear. Germline lookup yields CDR1 SGHTA and CDR2 FQGNSA. V gave up 0 bases and J gave up 3 bases, with 7 bases separating them. The CDR3 extends over 14 amino acids. The CDR3 DNA is TGTGCCAGCAGCTTAGCAGGCAGGACAGATACGCAGTATTTT. It codes for CASSLAGRTDTQYF.

The chain has TRBV7-2 and TRBJ2-3, with TRBD2 identical over 14 bases. This CDR3 has 17 residues. Germline V gene sequence: CDR1 SGHTA, CDR2 FQGNSA. J lost 7 bases, V lost 0 bases, and 6 bases had no gene match. The CDR3 spells CASSLAATSGGANTQYF. In DNA form, the CDR3 reads TGTGCCAGCAGCTTAGCGGCGACTAGCGGGGGGGCTAATACGCAGTATTTT. The full variable domain, in which reference TRBV7-2 and TRBJ2-3 provide the parts outside the CDR3, is GAGVSQSPSNKVTEKGKDVELRCDPISGHTALYWYRQSLGQGLEFLIYFQGNSAPDKSGLPSDRFSAERTGGSVSTLTIQRTQQEDSAVYLCASSLAATSGGANTQYFGPGTRLTVL.

There are a few counts of this clonotype. The chain combines TRBV5-1 with TRBJ2-6, with D perhaps matching TRBD1 (5 bases). Looked up from germline, CDR1 is SGHRS and CDR2 is YFSETQ. V was pared by 0 bases and J by 2 bases, with 12 bases between. This CDR3 has 17 residues. CDR3 protein: CASSLAASTAGANVLTF. The CDR3 DNA is TGCGCCAGCAGCTTGGCCGCGTCGACAGCTGGGGCCAACGTCCTGACTTTC.

The sample holds many counts of this clonotype. The chain couples TRBV7-8 to TRBJ1-1; D possibly corresponds to TRBD1 (5 bases). CDR3 size: 15 residues. V was shortened by 4 bases and J by 5 bases, with 17 bases between the two germline ends. CDR1 and CDR2 (germline): SGHVS, FQNEAQ. The CDR3 sequence is CASSWGVQGETEAFF. CDR3 DNA sequence: TGTGCCAGCAGCTGGGGGGTTCAGGGAGAGACTGAAGCTTTCTTT.

This clonotype was recorded a few times. CDR3 sequence: CASSFGRTDTQYF. The CDR3 bases are TGCGCCAGCAGCTTCGGCCGCACAGATACGCAGTATTTT. The chain is built from TRBV4-3 and TRBJ2-3; unclear D gene. CDR1 and CDR2 (germline): LGHNA, YSLEER. V was cut by 5 bases and J by 1 base, with 7 bases left in between. The CDR3 contains 13 residues.

This chain links TRBV20-1 with TRBJ2-7, with 10 bases fitting TRBD1. CDR1 DFQATT and CDR2 SNEGSKA come from the germline V gene (reference sequence). The CDR3 loop spans 14 amino acids. The V and J ends lost 5 bases and 1 base, in that order; junction bases with no gene match: 5. The CDR3 DNA reads as TGCAGTGCTGGGGGACAGGGGTTTTCCTACGAGCAGTACTTC. Its protein is CSAGGQGFSYEQYF.

V and J are TRBV24-1 and TRBJ2-1; D call uncertain. Trimming took off 4 bases at V and 1 base at J, with 13 bases between the two ends. The CDR3 contains 16 residues. Germline-derived CDR1 and CDR2 are KGHDR and SFDVKD. The CDR3 nucleotides are TGTGCCACCAGTGACCCCCGGGCTAGATCCTACAATGAGCAGTTCTTC. It is translated as CATSDPRARSYNEQFF.

This clonotype appeared many times. The chain joins TRBV3-1 to TRBJ2-1; D ambiguous. The CDR3 runs to 13 residues. Germline-derived CDR1 and CDR2 are LGHDT and YNNKEL (reference sequence). V lost 0 bases to trimming and J lost 9 bases, with 9 bases between them. CDR3 nucleotides: TGTGCCAGCAGCCAAGATACACGGACTGAGCAGTTCTTC. This sequence encodes CASSQDTRTEQFF.

V is TRBV20-1 and J is TRBJ1-5; D gene ambiguous. The CDR3 loop spans 14 amino acids. The V and J ends lost 3 bases and 0 bases respectively, with 9 bases between them. CDR1 and CDR2 from the germline V gene are DFQATT and SNEGSKA (reference sequence). CDR3 in amino acids: CSASGRTSNQPQHF. CDR3 coding DNA: TGCAGTGCTAGTGGACGGACTAGCAATCAGCCCCAGCATTTT.

The chain employs TRBV7-6 and TRBJ2-1, with 7 bases that match TRBD2. The CDR3 loop spans 13 amino acids. In germline, CDR1 is SGHVS, CDR2 FNYEAQ. Trimming took 5 bases from V and 9 from J; bases not matched to a gene: 7. This chain's CDR3 is CASSPRTSSEQFF. CDR3 in DNA: TGTGCCAGCAGCCCCCGGACTAGTAGTGAGCAGTTCTTC.

This clonotype has ten or more counts. V usage is TRBV18 and J usage is TRBJ2-1; tentative D call: TRBD2 (5 bases). Looked up from germline, CDR1 is KGHSH and CDR2 is LQKENI. V was shortened by 3 bases and J by 7 bases, with 16 bases between the two germline ends. The CDR3 length is 15 residues. CDR3 DNA: TGTGCCAGCTCACCGGGGAATATCGAGGGTAATGAGCAGTTCTTC. Amino acid sequence: CASSPGNIEGNEQFF.

In its sample, this clonotype was seen many times. The chain employs TRBV7-2 and TRBJ1-1; D is undetermined. Germline loops: CDR1 SGHTA, CDR2 FQGNSA. Trimming took off 3 bases at V and 0 bases at J, with 5 bases between the two ends. The CDR3 covers 13 residues. CDR3 nucleotide sequence: TGTGCCAGCAGCTTGCAGTTGAACACTGAAGCTTTCTTT. Translated, it gives CASSLQLNTEAFF.

The chain is built from TRBV19 and TRBJ1-2, with 9 bases aligning to TRBD1. There are 15 residues in the CDR3. The V segment lost 2 bases and the J segment 7 bases; nucleotides outside the gene matches: 8. In germline, CDR1 is LNHDA, CDR2 SQIVND (reference sequence). The CDR3 is CASSIREQGAGGYTF. DNA of the CDR3: TGTGCCAGTAGTATAAGAGAACAGGGGGCTGGTGGCTACACCTTC.

There are a few counts of this clonotype. V gene TRBV12-3 or TRBV12-4 combines with J gene TRBJ2-5, with 7 bases aligning to TRBD1. This CDR3 region has 14 residues. With 8 bases clipped from V and 4 bases from J, the junction kept 10 bases outside the gene matches. CDR3 bases: TGTGCCAGCGGTCCTAGGACAGGCGGAGAGACCCAGTACTTC. This codes for CASGPRTGGETQYF.

The chain links TRBV29-1 to TRBJ2-3, with 10 bases that match TRBD1. The CDR3 runs to 14 residues. J lost 10 bases, V lost 4 bases, and 11 bases had no gene match. From germline, CDR1 is SQVTM and CDR2 ANQGSEA. The CDR3 bases are TGCAGCGTTGGGGACAGGGGCCAAGTATCGGCGCAGTATTTT. It translates to CSVGDRGQVSAQYF.

This clonotype was observed a handful of times. The chain joins TRBV6-4 to TRBJ1-5, with no clear D. Germline CDR1 reads MRHNA; CDR2 reads SNTAGT. The V end lost 0 bases, the J end lost 5 bases, and 8 bases lay between the germline ends. This CDR3 is 14 amino acids long. The CDR3 DNA is TGTGCCAGCAGTGACTCGGAGAGACATCAGCCCCAGCATTTT. Amino acids: CASSDSERHQPQHF.

This clonotype was picked up many times. CDR3 DNA sequence: TGCGCCAGCAGCCAAGATCACCGGGGGCCTTACTATGGCTACACCTTC. It translates to CASSQDHRGPYYGYTF. This chain joins TRBV4-1 and TRBJ1-2, with D possibly being TRBD1 (6 bases). V shed 0 bases and J shed 3 bases, with 14 bases lying between them. Germline V gives CDR1 MGHRA, CDR2 YSYEKL. The CDR3 extends over 16 amino acids.

A few counts support this clonotype. The chain combines TRBV6-6 with TRBJ2-1; 9 nucleotides line up with TRBD2. The CDR3 extends over 15 amino acids. With V trimmed by 6 bases and J by 3 bases, 6 bases remained unmatched. CDR1 and CDR2 (germline): MNHNY, SVGAGI (reference sequence). The CDR3 loop is CASRPRGGDYNEQFF. CDR3 sequence (DNA): TGTGCCAGCAGACCGCGGGGGGGAGACTACAATGAGCAGTTCTTC.

V gene TRBV5-1 combines with J gene TRBJ2-3, with 7 bases aligning to TRBD2. CDR1 SGHRS and CDR2 YFSETQ come from the germline V gene. Trimming cost V 3 bases and J 2 bases; bases outside gene matches: 6. This CDR3 region has 15 residues. The CDR3 protein is CASSSSGASTDTQYF. The CDR3 DNA reads TGCGCCAGCAGCTCGAGCGGGGCATCCACAGATACGCAGTATTTT.